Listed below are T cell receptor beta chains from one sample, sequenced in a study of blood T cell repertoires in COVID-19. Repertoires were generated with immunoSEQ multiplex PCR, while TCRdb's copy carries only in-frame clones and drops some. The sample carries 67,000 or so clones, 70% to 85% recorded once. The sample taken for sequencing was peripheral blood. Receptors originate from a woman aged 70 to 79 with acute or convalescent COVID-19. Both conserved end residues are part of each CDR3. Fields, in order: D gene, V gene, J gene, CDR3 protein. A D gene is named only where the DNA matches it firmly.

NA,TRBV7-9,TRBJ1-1,CASTLTDNTEAFF
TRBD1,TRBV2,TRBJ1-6,CASTRGTPLHF
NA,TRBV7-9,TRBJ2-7,CASSEGYGTYEQYF
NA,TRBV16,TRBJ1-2,CASSQSRGDYGYTF
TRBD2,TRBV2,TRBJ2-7,CASSQTGTSVHEQYF
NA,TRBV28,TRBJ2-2,CASRPHRGRNTGELFF
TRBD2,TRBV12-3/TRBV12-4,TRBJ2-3,CASSFLAGDTQYF
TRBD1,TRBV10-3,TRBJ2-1,CAISPGQGADNEQFF
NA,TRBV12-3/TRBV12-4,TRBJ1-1,CASIEQENTEAFF
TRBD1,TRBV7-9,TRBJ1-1,CASSFGTGVEAFF
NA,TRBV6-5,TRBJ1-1,CAVLRNTEAFF
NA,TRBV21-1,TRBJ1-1,CASSKAREGRTEAFF
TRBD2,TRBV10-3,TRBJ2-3,CAISSGMTDTQYF
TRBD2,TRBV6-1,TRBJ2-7,CASSDSGTILYEQYF
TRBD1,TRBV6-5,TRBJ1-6,CASTQSGTVNSPLHF
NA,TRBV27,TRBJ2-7,CASSFLQGSSYEQYF
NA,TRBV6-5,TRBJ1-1,CASRFRDLDTEAFF
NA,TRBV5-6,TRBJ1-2,CASSLYRRGYGYTF
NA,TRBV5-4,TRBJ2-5,CASSWRGLETQYF
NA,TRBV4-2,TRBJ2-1,CASSHLTNPTNEQFF
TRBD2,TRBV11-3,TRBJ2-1,CASSSKAGGVKNEQFF
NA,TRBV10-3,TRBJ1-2,CAISEGQEEGYTF
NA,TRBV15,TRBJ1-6,CATSSSDNSPLHF
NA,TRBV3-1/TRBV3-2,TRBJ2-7,CASSQDPSSYEQYF
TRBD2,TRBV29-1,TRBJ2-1,CSAVYSGSQYNEQFF
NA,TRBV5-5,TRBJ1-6,CASSLASGGSYNSPLHF
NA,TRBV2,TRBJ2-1,CASSSRLGDSYNEQFF
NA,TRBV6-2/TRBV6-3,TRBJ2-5,CASSYSSETQYF
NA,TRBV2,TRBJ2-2,CASSVERTNTGELFF
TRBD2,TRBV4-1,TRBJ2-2,CASSQVASGEMDTGELFF
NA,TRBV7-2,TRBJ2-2,CASSLDVRASGGELFF
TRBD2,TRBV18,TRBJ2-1,CASSPPAGGNEQFF
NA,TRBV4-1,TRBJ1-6,CASSQDESYSYNSPLHF
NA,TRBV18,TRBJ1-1,CASSPIPDTRSAEAFF